The clone carrying this TCR beta chain was seen ten or more times. The V end lost 5 bases, the J end lost 0 bases, and 10 bases lay between the germline ends. Per the germline V gene, CDR1 is SEHNR and CDR2 is FQNEAQ (reference sequence). The CDR3 runs to 14 residues. This sample is drawn from a study of T cells in Graves' hyperthyroidism and ophthalmopathy. It was RNA transcripts that yielded the amplified TCR beta CDR3 regions. The primer set for the first-round RT-PCR of the TCR CDR3 was HTBI. Via MiXCR, TCRdb re-called the multiplex PCR reads, giving one row per CDR3 protein. The sample includes around 600,000 distinct CDR3 sequences, 14% of them seen just once.

The source of this sequence is a woman between 18 and 30 years old with Graves' ophthalmopathy. Input material: blood. The chain has TRBV7-9 and TRBJ1-1, with TRBD1 as a possible D gene (5 bases). DNA of the CDR3: TGTGCCAGCAGCGAACCGGGGCTGAACACTGAAGCTTTCTTT. Its translation: CASSEPGLNTEAFF.